This T cell receptor beta chain was sequenced during a study of Tregs in tolerant kidney transplant recipients. Study findings and constraints: Activated donor B cell expansion appeared to reveal the most relevant donor-specific TCRbeta repertoire.

Recipients received nonmyeloablative bone marrow transplants from related graft donors, with transient mixed chimerism. Thawed PBMCs were FACS-sorted into unstimulated CD4+CD25+CD127- regulatory T cells, CD4+CD25- non-regulatory cells, CD4 and CD8 cells. The protocol was immunoSEQ multiplex PCR, while the TCRdb copy is restricted to in-frame clones and leaves out a portion. This specimen shows fewer than 6,500 clones; the ten leading clones hold approximately 7%. With regard to this clone: As yet, its antigen is unknown. The read ends 3 residues before the CDR3 terminus; that terminus is restored from the germline J gene.

The CDR3 has 11 amino acids. Trimming removed 2 bases at V and 4 bases at J, with 6 bases between. CDR1 is GTSNPN and CDR2 is SVGIG in the germline V gene (reference sequence). Sequences were derived from CD4+ T cells from blood (PBMCs), sampled roughly 15 months after the transplant. The chain is built from TRBV30 and TRBJ2-7; D not resolved. The clonotype comes from a human patient who received a combined kidney and bone marrow transplant. A share of the T cells may be of graft donor origin. The sequenced part of the CDR3 DNA is TGTGCCTGGAGTTACAGATACGAG. This sequence encodes CAWSYRYE. The whole CDR3 sequence is CAWSYRYEQYF.